This TCR beta chain was captured in a study of T cell changes during pregnancy in multiple sclerosis (dated 2019 in TCRdb). Regarding the research as a whole: The study examined how the T cell repertoire changed over the course of pregnancy in women with multiple sclerosis.

V is clipped by 8 bases and J by 5 bases, and the sequence between their germline boundaries is 16 bases long. The CDR3 holds 13 amino acids from the cysteine to the phenylalanine. The sequence is cut down to CDR3 DNA, 39 bases in frame from base 1. The germline V gene (reference sequence) supplies CDR1 MNHEY and CDR2 SMNVEV. Library generation was performed with the immunoSEQ multiplex PCR assay. TCRdb obtained this table from immuneACCESS and retained in-frame rearrangements with V and J assigned. These tables miss some clones; where compared with another copy, unresolved V genes account for less than half of the shortfall, and the remainder is unexplained. The sample profile shows tens of thousands of clones; around 89% of them were found once. 6.9% of the sample is held by the ten biggest clonotypes. This clone came up once. It lacks a known antigen. It has no much larger one-base neighbor in the sample; base qualities were not kept.

This receptor was obtained from a female donor with multiple sclerosis, enrolled in a pregnancy study. The sample in question was CD8+ T cells from peripheral blood mononuclear cells, obtained in the second trimester of pregnancy. The rearrangement joined TRBV27 to TRBJ2-7; the D gene is perhaps TRBD2, on 5 matching bases. CDR3 protein: CASSRGPPDEQYF. The sequenced DNA is TGTGCCAGCTCCCGGGGTCCCCCGGACGAGCAGTACTTC.